The rows below give T cell receptor beta chains drawn from one sample of a study of CD8 T cells in Susac syndrome. TCRdb redid the calling of the immunoSEQ multiplex PCR reads with MiXCR, one entry per CDR3 protein. Counted here are around 280,000 distinct CDR3 sequences, 70% to 90% occurring once; the ten biggest clones make up 0.11%. Sequenced sample: CD8+ T cells from PBMCs. The receptors come from a human donor with multiple sclerosis. CDR3s include the opening cysteine and the closing phenylalanine or tryptophan. A D gene is named only where the DNA matches it firmly. Size tells how often a clone was seen (once, few, many) or the class of an expanded clone, and some rows leave it out.

v_gene,j_gene,abundance,d_gene,CDR3nt,CDR3aa
TRBV9,TRBJ2-7,.,.,TGTGCCAGCAGCGCTGGGACTTCAGGGTACGAGCAGTACTTC,CASSAGTSGYEQYF
TRBV29-1,TRBJ2-1,once,TRBD2,TGCAGCGTTGTATCGCTAGCGGGAGGTTTCTACAATGAGCAGTTCTTC,CSVVSLAGGFYNEQFF
TRBV27,TRBJ1-4,.,TRBD1,TGTGCCAGATGGACAGGGGGGGAAAAACTGTTTTTT,CARWTGGEKLFF
TRBV7-9,TRBJ2-7,.,.,TGTGCCAGCAGCAATAGGTCATCCTACGAGCAGTACTTC,CASSNRSSYEQYF
TRBV25-1,TRBJ2-7,few,.,TGTGCCAGCAGTGATGGCAGCTACGAGCAGTACTTC,CASSDGSYEQYF
TRBV3-1,TRBJ2-7,.,.,TGTGCCAGCAGCCAAGAATCCAGGGGGGAGGAGCAGTACTTC,CASSQESRGEEQYF
TRBV19,TRBJ2-1,.,TRBD2,TGTGCCAGTAGTGTGACTAGCGCTACCAACAATGAGCAGTTCTTC,CASSVTSATNNEQFF
TRBV6-5,TRBJ1-1,.,.,TGTGCCAGTAAACAGGGAGCCCTGAACACTGAAGCTTTCTTT,CASKQGALNTEAFF
TRBV11-2,TRBJ2-1,.,.,TGTGCCAGCAGCCTCGGTCCGGACGTAATCCATGAGCAGTTCTTC,CASSLGPDVIHEQFF
TRBV10-2,TRBJ2-7,.,TRBD2,TGCGCCAGCAGTGAGTCGACCGGGAGGAGCTCCTACGAGCAGTACTTC,CASSESTGRSSYEQYF
TRBV2,TRBJ2-1,.,.,TGTGCCAGCAGTGAACGTAGGGGGGTAGTCCTAAATGAGCAGTTCTTC,CASSERRGVVLNEQFF
TRBV20-1,TRBJ1-2,.,.,TGCAGTGCTAGAGCGTTCCGTGCTAACTATGGCTACACCTTC,CSARAFRANYGYTF
TRBV7-9,TRBJ1-1,.,TRBD1,TGTGCCAGCAGAGACACGGGACAGGGAAGTGAAGCTTTCTTT,CASRDTGQGSEAFF
TRBV14,TRBJ2-3,.,TRBD2,TGTGCCAGCAGCCCCTATAGCGGGAGGGATGCAGATACGCAGTATTTT,CASSPYSGRDADTQYF
TRBV29-1,TRBJ1-2,.,TRBD1,TGCAGCGATGGACAGGGCCGGGGCTACACCTTC,CSDGQGRGYTF
TRBV4-1,TRBJ1-1,.,.,TGCGCCAGCAGCCCTCCTGGCAGGGCGTCGGCTGAAGCTTTCTTT,CASSPPGRASAEAFF
TRBV10-2,TRBJ2-1,.,TRBD2,TGCGCCACAAGGACTAGCGGGAGGTCCCTCGACCTCAATGAGCAGTTCTTC,CATRTSGRSLDLNEQFF
TRBV28,TRBJ2-7,.,.,TGTGCCAGCAGTCGGTCAGTGCAAGCCGAGCAGTACTTC,CASSRSVQAEQYF
TRBV28,TRBJ2-1,.,TRBD2,TGTGCCAGCAGAGTGGCGGGAGGCAACTACAATGAGCAGTTCTTC,CASRVAGGNYNEQFF
TRBV11-2,TRBJ2-3,.,.,TGTGCCAGCTCTCGGACGGGCGGCACAGATACGCAGTATTTT,CASSRTGGTDTQYF
TRBV11-2,TRBJ2-7,.,TRBD1,TGTGCCAGCAGCTTAGGTATTGGGACAGGGAGGTTCGACAAGCAGTACTTC,CASSLGIGTGRFDKQYF
TRBV29-1,TRBJ1-2,.,.,TGCAGCGCCCTGGACCCGCCCTATGGCTACACCTTC,CSALDPPYGYTF
TRBV28,TRBJ2-7,.,.,TGTGCCAGCAGTCTGCGGACACTCCATTCCTACGAGCAGTACTTC,CASSLRTLHSYEQYF
TRBV4-2,TRBJ2-7,.,TRBD2,TGTGCCAGCAGCCAAGAGGGCGGACTAGCGCCTGCCTACGAGCAGTACTTC,CASSQEGGLAPAYEQYF
TRBV20-1,TRBJ1-1,.,.,TGCAGTGCTAGACAGTCCCTCACTGAAGCTTTCTTT,CSARQSLTEAFF
TRBV27,TRBJ2-2,.,TRBD1,TGTGCCAGCTTGGGACAGGGGTTGAACACCGGGGAGCTGTTTTTT,CASLGQGLNTGELFF
TRBV4-1,TRBJ2-7,few,.,TGCGCCAGCAGCCAAGATATCTCCTACGAGCAGTACTTC,CASSQDISYEQYF
TRBV7-9,TRBJ1-1,.,TRBD1,TGTGCCAGCAGCTGGGACAGGAACACTGAAGCTTTCTTT,CASSWDRNTEAFF
TRBV9,TRBJ1-5,once,.,TGTGCCAGCAGCGTAGGGGGAAGGAGTGGTCAGCCCCAGCATTTT,CASSVGGRSGQPQHF
TRBV2,TRBJ2-7,.,.,TGTGCCAGCAGCCTAGGGCACAGGGGAGGCTACGAGCAGTACTTC,CASSLGHRGGYEQYF
TRBV13,TRBJ2-2,.,.,TGTGCCAGCAGCTTACCCCAAGGTAGCGACTACACCGGGGAGCTGTTTTTT,CASSLPQGSDYTGELFF
TRBV13,TRBJ2-2,.,TRBD1,TGTGCCAGCAGCTTCAGGGGGATGAACACCGGGGAGCTGTTTTTT,CASSFRGMNTGELFF
TRBV7-9,TRBJ2-7,.,TRBD2,TGTGCCAGCAGCTCGCGGACTAGTCGGGGACTCGAGCAGTACTTC,CASSSRTSRGLEQYF
TRBV12-3/TRBV12-4,TRBJ2-7,.,.,TGTGCCAGCAGCCCCGCCGGCGGGGAGTACGAGCAGTACTTC,CASSPAGGEYEQYF
TRBV29-1,TRBJ1-6,.,.,TGCAGCGTTGAGTGGGGGGATAATTCACCCCTCCACTTT,CSVEWGDNSPLHF
TRBV5-1,TRBJ1-2,.,.,TGCGCCAGCAAGGGAGAGCGCTACACCTTC,CASKGERYTF
TRBV6-6,TRBJ2-2,few,.,TGTGCCAGCAGTTACCCAAACCGCGGGGAGCTGTTTTTT,CASSYPNRGELFF
TRBV6-1,TRBJ2-7,.,TRBD2,TGTGCCAGCAAACCACTAGCGGAAGCTTCCTACGAGCAGTACTTC,CASKPLAEASYEQYF
TRBV2,TRBJ2-1,.,.,TGTGCCAGCAGTCCCGGGGGCCGGGGAGATGAGCAGTTCTTC,CASSPGGRGDEQFF
TRBV30,TRBJ1-1,.,.,TGTGCCTGGATCCCAGGTGCTCGTGGCACTGAAGCTTTCTTT,CAWIPGARGTEAFF
TRBV9,TRBJ2-7,.,TRBD2,TGTGCCAGCAGCAGTTCGGGACTAGCGGGAGCGGGGGAGCAGTACTTC,CASSSSGLAGAGEQYF
TRBV28,TRBJ2-3,.,.,TGTGCCATCTTAGCGTCCTCTAGCACAGATACGCAGTATTTT,CAILASSSTDTQYF
TRBV6-1,TRBJ2-7,.,TRBD1,TGTGCCAGCAGACCCGACAGGGGGCAACCGGGATACGAGCAGTACTTC,CASRPDRGQPGYEQYF
TRBV6-1,TRBJ1-1,few,.,TGTGCCAGCAGTGAAAGCGGTAGACACACTGAAGCTTTCTTT,CASSESGRHTEAFF
TRBV7-9,TRBJ2-2,.,TRBD2,TGTGCCAGCAGCCCGAATTCCGGGACTAGCGTCTCCACCGGGGAGCTGTTTTTT,CASSPNSGTSVSTGELFF
TRBV27,TRBJ2-1,.,TRBD2,TGTGCCAGCAGTTCTGCGGGAGGGACCTACAATGAGCAGTTCTTC,CASSSAGGTYNEQFF
TRBV20-1,TRBJ2-7,.,.,TGCAGTACGTTTAGGGACTACGAGCAGTACTTC,CSTFRDYEQYF
TRBV30,TRBJ2-1,.,TRBD2,TGTGCCTGGAGTGAACTAGCGGAAATCTCCTACAATGAGCAGTTCTTC,CAWSELAEISYNEQFF
TRBV28,TRBJ2-2,.,TRBD2,TGTGCCAGCAGTTGGCAGGGACTAGCGAACTCCGGGGAGCTGTTTTTT,CASSWQGLANSGELFF
TRBV4-1,TRBJ2-7,.,.,TGCGCCAGCAGCCAAGATCTGGGAGGTCGGGTCGAGCAGTACTTC,CASSQDLGGRVEQYF
TRBV27,TRBJ2-2,.,.,TGTGCCAGCAGAATCTTAGGGGGATCAGGCCCAACCGGGGAGCTGTTTTTT,CASRILGGSGPTGELFF
TRBV6-5,TRBJ1-1,.,.,TGTGCCAGCAGTTACTCGAAAGAGTTTATTGGGCGGGGACCAATGAACACTGAAGCTTTCTTT,CASSYSKEFIGRGPMNTEAFF
TRBV20-1,TRBJ2-1,.,TRBD2,TGCAGTGCTAGAAGGTTGACGCGGGAGGACCCGGGGCCCTACAATGAGCAGTTCTTC,CSARRLTREDPGPYNEQFF
TRBV28,TRBJ2-7,.,TRBD1,TGTGCCAGCAGCCAGGGACAGGGGGCGAGGGAGCAGTACTTC,CASSQGQGAREQYF
TRBV6-1,TRBJ2-7,once,TRBD1,TGTGCCAGCGGTGGTAGGCAGGGGGCGAACGAGCAGTACTTC,CASGGRQGANEQYF
TRBV12-3/TRBV12-4,TRBJ1-2,.,.,TGTGCCAGCAGTTTAGCGGGCGGAGTGAATCGATTC,CASSLAGGVNRF
TRBV7-9,TRBJ2-3,.,TRBD1,TGTGCCAGCGGGCACAGGGGGCGCATTGCAGATACGCAGTATTTT,CASGHRGRIADTQYF
TRBV6-5,TRBJ2-1,.,TRBD1,TGTGCCAGCGGTATACAGGGGTCCTACAATGAGCAGTTCTTC,CASGIQGSYNEQFF
TRBV29-1,TRBJ1-3,once,.,TGCAGCGTTCGAAGGGAGTCTGGAAACACCATATATTTT,CSVRRESGNTIYF
TRBV15,TRBJ2-1,.,.,TGTGCCGCGAGTACCACTCTAGCAGGCTCCTACAATGAGCAGTTCTTC,CAASTTLAGSYNEQFF